The entry that follows covers one T cell receptor beta chain sequence. It lacks a known antigen. Per-base qualities were not stored, and no clone one base away is much larger. Trimming costs V 0 bases and J 6 bases, and their ends lie 7 bases apart. The cysteine opens and the phenylalanine closes a CDR3 of 13 amino acids. The retained sequence is limited to the CDR3, 39 bases, with the frame set at the first base. The germline V gene yields MGHRA for CDR1 and YSYEKL for CDR2. The immunoSEQ Assay, a bias-controlled multiplex PCR, was used to amplify TCRbeta CDR3 regions from genomic DNA. Per the source publication's procedure: Nucleated cell counts per sample were estimated from amplification of reference gene primers within the assay. Sequence reads were collapsed and filtered to measure the absolute abundance of every unique TCRbeta CDR3 rearrangement. For each sample, productive Simpson clonality was calculated as the square root of Simpson's diversity index across productive rearrangements. TCRdb obtained this table from immuneACCESS and retained in-frame rearrangements with V and J assigned. These tables miss some clones; where compared with another copy, unresolved V genes account for less than half of the shortfall, and the remainder is unexplained. The V and J calls and the clone size are those of that table, but D and trimming were determined from the DNA. The sample profile shows just over 150,000 clones; around 83% of them were found once. The ten largest clones represent 9.8% of the sample.

This record belongs to a study of blood T cell repertoires in COVID-19 (dated by TCRdb to 2020 to 2022). In the study overall: Samples from collaborators originated in the United States, Italy and Spain and spanned both the acute and convalescent phases of COVID-19. The material from the prospective study consisted of cDNA or gDNA derived from T cells, B-cell-depleted T cells, or PBMCs. The dataset comprised deeply sampled blood TCRbeta repertoires from subjects exposed to, actively infected with, or recovered from COVID-19. A freely available public database, intended as a resource for researchers studying the immune response to SARS-CoV-2, is where the repertoires were released. The samples were drawn from two sources: the first 160 participants of the ongoing ImmuneRACE study, and 950 to 1,500 subjects contributed by 6 global collaborators. Nearly every sample came with metadata listing a de-identified subject ID, COVID-19 status, age in years and sex. Where available, HLA class I and class II types were taken from metadata supplied by the sample provider and were not determined by assay-based typing.

Results and caveats for the whole study, not just this receptor: How much clinical and demographic metadata was included differed by source and by participant, and the metadata was provided uncurated.

Each collaborating institution followed its own protocols to collect whole blood in K2EDTA tubes. Collaborator samples were shipped for TCRbeta analysis as frozen whole blood, isolated PBMCs, or DNA extracted from either sample type. The clonotype originates from a woman between 45 and 60 years old with acute or convalescent COVID-19. Sample: peripheral blood. The receptor chain draws on TRBV4-1 and TRBJ2-3, and TRBD2 may be the D gene, going by 6 matching bases. Here is the DNA: TGCGCCAGCAGCCAAGATCGGGAGGATACGCAGTATTTT. Translated, it reads CASSQDREDTQYF.